This passage covers 18 T cell receptor gamma chains from one sample sequenced in a study of gamma delta lymphoproliferative disorders and STAT genes. TCRdb re-called the multiplex PCR reads via CATT. The sample records over 800 gamma-chain clones, around 30% being singletons. Sequencing used genomic DNA taken from PBMCs of patients and controls. Sample: blood. These receptors all come from a human donor in good health.

This clone is classed as large. This chain joins TRGV4 and TRGJ1 or TRGJ2. No J segment appears in TCRdb, so it was assigned here by matching the sequence to germline. The junction had 10 bases not matched to a gene; V was cut back by 0 bases and J by 11 bases. This CDR3 comprises 13 residues. Germline CDR1 and CDR2: EGSTGY and YDSYTSSV. CDR3 coding DNA: TGTGCCACCTGGGATGGGCCTGGGTATGAGAAACTCTTT. Protein: CATWDGPGYEKLF.

By proportion, this clone is large. No DNA is shown, since the ends of the CDR3 on it are uncertain; the CDR3 is the one TCRdb lists. CDR3 loop: CTTVPAGLGTSSYKKLF. Here the V gene is TRGV11, but the J gene went uncalled. TRGV11 is an ORF; its function is uncertain. Including both end residues, the CDR3 is 17 amino acids long.

Sample share makes this clone large. V gene TRGV4 combines with J gene TRGJ1 or TRGJ2. TCRdb is silent on the J gene; assignment here came from matching the DNA to germline. Germline V CDR1 and CDR2: EGSTGY, YDSYTSSV. The CDR3 consists of 11 residues. The J segment lost 12 bases and the V segment lost 0 bases, leaving 5 bases of the junction unmatched. The CDR3 here is CATWDGYWKLF. The CDR3 nucleotides read TGTGCCACCTGGGATGGGTATTGGAAACTCTTT.

By its share, this clone is large. V is TRGV10 and J is TRGJ1 or TRGJ2. Because TCRdb records no J gene, it was assigned here through a match of the DNA to germline. TRGV10 is recorded as an ORF, its role being uncertain. The trim removed 7 bases at V and 9 bases at J, leaving 7 bases unmatched. There are 11 residues in the CDR3. The CDR3 DNA reads as TGTGCTGCGTGGTCAAGGGTTAAGAAACTCTTT. Translating it yields CAAWSRVKKLF.

No call exists for the J gene, whereas the V gene is TRGV3. Germline V gene lookup returns CDR1 VTNTFY and CDR2 YDVSTARD (reference sequence). This CDR3 has 15 amino acids. The DNA of the CDR3 is TGTGCCACCTGGGACAGCCCAATGCACTGGTTGGTTAAGATATTT. Encoded protein: CATWDSPMHWLVKIF.

This clone is labeled as medium-sized. The chain uses TRGV2 and TRGJ1 or TRGJ2. CDR1 EGSNGY and CDR2 YDSYNSKV come from the germline V gene. V dropped 9 bases and J dropped 12; count of bases not matched to a gene: 8. The CDR3 spans 9 residues. The DNA of the CDR3 is TGTGCCACCCCGGCGCGGAAACTCTTT. The encoded protein is CATPARKLF.

By share, this clone ranks as large. The genes are TRGV10 and TRGJ1 or TRGJ2. TCRdb does not report a J gene; here it was assigned by matching the DNA to germline references. TRGV10 is placed among ORFs of uncertain function. CDR3 length: 15 amino acids. The junction had 15 bases not matched to a gene; V was cut back by 8 bases and J by 4 bases. CDR3 amino acids: CAAWDCWPDYYKKLF. In nucleotides, the CDR3 is TGTGCTGCGTGGGATTGCTGGCCCGACTATTATAAGAAACTCTTT.

By its share, this clone is large. The limits of the CDR3 on the DNA are not certain, so only TCRdb's listed CDR3 is given. The CDR3 is CTTVPAGLGTWRERKKLF. For the V gene the call is TRGV11; the J gene has no call. TRGV11 belongs to the ORF category, with a function that is uncertain. A total of 18 residues make up the CDR3, ends included.

This clone was found once. The genes are TRGV2 and TRGJ1 or TRGJ2. Matching the DNA to germline supplied the J gene, which TCRdb does not give. The trim removed 0 bases at V and 5 bases at J, leaving 10 bases unmatched. Germline CDR1 EGSNGY, CDR2 YDSYNSKV. The CDR3 spans 15 residues. The CDR3 is CATWDGPKLDYKKLF. Written as DNA, the CDR3 is TGTGCCACCTGGGACGGGCCTAAACTCGATTATAAGAAACTCTTT.

This clone is termed large. The J gene is TRGJ1 or TRGJ2, the V gene TRGV8. The J gene is absent in TCRdb and was assigned here via DNA matching to germline. Germline V lookup: CDR1 VENAVY, CDR2 YDSYNSRV. After removal of 3 bases from V and 4 bases from J, the junction contained 6 bases not matched to a gene. The CDR3 sequence is 13 residues long. CDR3 amino acids: CATWDYGYYKKLF. CDR3 DNA sequence: TGTGCCACCTGGGATTATGGGTATTATAAGAAACTCTTT.

The CDR3 DNA follows: TGTGCCACCTGGGATGGCCGGGAGGTAGATAAGAAACTCTTT. Protein: CATWDGREVDKKLF. This chain links TRGV4 with TRGJ1 or TRGJ2. TCRdb is silent on the J gene; assignment here came from matching the DNA to germline. The germline CDR1 and CDR2 sequences are EGSTGY and YDSYTSSV. The V gene end was trimmed by 1 base and the J gene end by 8 bases; junction bases not matched to a gene: 11. The CDR3 loop spans 14 amino acids.

In its sample, this clone is medium-sized. V and J are TRGV4 and TRGJ1 or TRGJ2. The J gene, absent from TCRdb, was called here by matching the DNA to germline. Germline CDR1 EGSTGY, CDR2 YDSYTSSV. This CDR3 has 10 residues. Trimming removed 9 bases from V and 9 bases from J; junction bases left unmatched: 8. CDR3 DNA sequence: TGTGCCACCGCTTATCGTAAGAAACTCTTT. It specifies CATAYRKKLF.

On this clone itself: The protein in TCRdb stems from a much larger clone and differs at residues 5 and 6 from this DNA's translation, likely a read error; here the protein is translated from the DNA. V and J are TRGV10 and TRGJP1. TCRdb is silent on the J gene; assignment here came from matching the DNA to germline. TRGV10 has ORF status, its function being uncertain. V lost 8 bases and J lost 0; bases outside the gene matches: 4. There are 14 residues in the CDR3. CDR3: CAAWDYTTGWFKIF. In nucleotides, the CDR3 is TGTGCTGCGTGGGATTATACCACTGGTTGGTTCAAGATATTT.

V usage is TRGV8 and J usage is TRGJ1 or TRGJ2. Here the J gene came from matching the DNA to germline, since TCRdb omits it. The CDR3 totals 13 residues. J lost 7 bases, V lost 6 bases, and 12 bases had no gene match. Germline V gene lookup returns CDR1 VENAVY and CDR2 YDSYNSRV. This CDR3 reads CATWPSSRYKKLF. CDR3 DNA sequence: TGTGCCACCTGGCCCAGTTCGAGGTATAAGAAACTCTTT.

This clone qualifies as large. The gene calls are TRGV2 and TRGJP2. The J gene was missing in TCRdb and was found by matching the end of the DNA to germline. From germline, CDR1 is EGSNGY and CDR2 YDSYNSKV. V trimming: 5 bases; J trimming: 0 bases; junction bases outside the gene matches: 30. The CDR3 contains 23 residues. The DNA of the CDR3 is TGTGCCACCTGGGGCCAGACTTTGGCCCATATGGCCGGACTTTATAGTAGTGATTGGATCAAGACGTTT. Its translation: CATWGQTLAHMAGLYSSDWIKTF.

Sample share makes this clone large. The chain joins TRGV3 to TRGJ1 or TRGJ2. The J gene, not given by TCRdb, was assigned here from a germline match of the nucleotide sequence. This CDR3 has 13 amino acids. The trim removed 3 bases at V and 4 bases at J, leaving 6 bases unmatched. Germline lookup yields CDR1 VTNTFY and CDR2 YDVSTARD (reference sequence). The CDR3 DNA reads as TGTGCCACCTGGGACTTACCCTATTATAAGAAACTCTTT. Translation: CATWDLPYYKKLF.

In its sample, this clone ranks as medium-sized. The gene calls are TRGV10 and TRGJ1 or TRGJ2. TCRdb is silent on the J gene; assignment here came from matching the DNA to germline. TRGV10 is given ORF status, its function remaining uncertain. This CDR3 has 16 residues. Germline trimming cut 8 bases from V and 1 base from J; bases unmatched to any gene: 15. The CDR3: CAAWGPERQNYYKKLF. In DNA form, the CDR3 reads TGTGCTGCGTGGGGTCCGGAACGACAAAATTATTATAAGAAACTCTTT.

By share of the sample, this clone is medium-sized. No DNA is shown, since the ends of the CDR3 on it are uncertain; the CDR3 is the one TCRdb lists. No call exists for the J gene, whereas the V gene is TRGV11. TRGV11 is flagged as an ORF with uncertain function. Termini included, the CDR3 measures 13 amino acids. CDR3 residues: CTTVPAGLGDWVF.